This entry describes one T cell receptor beta chain. The trim removed 4 bases at V and 0 bases at J, leaving 6 bases unmatched. CDR3 length: 16 amino acids. Germline loops: CDR1 WSHSY, CDR2 SAAADI. This sample was included in a study of tumor T cells in aggressive B-cell lymphoma. Produced via immunoSEQ multiplex PCR; TCRdb's table is partial and in-frame only. Of fewer than 6,500 clones in the sample, about 90% were seen once. Sequencing input: tumor tissue. The clonotype was recovered from an adult with diffuse large B cell lymphoma. The chain recombines TRBV10-2 with TRBJ2-3; 8 positions match TRBD1. Written as DNA, the CDR3 is TGCGCCAGCAGTGTCGACAGGGGCCGCAGCACAGATACGCAGTATTTT. Protein sequence: CASSVDRGRSTDTQYF.